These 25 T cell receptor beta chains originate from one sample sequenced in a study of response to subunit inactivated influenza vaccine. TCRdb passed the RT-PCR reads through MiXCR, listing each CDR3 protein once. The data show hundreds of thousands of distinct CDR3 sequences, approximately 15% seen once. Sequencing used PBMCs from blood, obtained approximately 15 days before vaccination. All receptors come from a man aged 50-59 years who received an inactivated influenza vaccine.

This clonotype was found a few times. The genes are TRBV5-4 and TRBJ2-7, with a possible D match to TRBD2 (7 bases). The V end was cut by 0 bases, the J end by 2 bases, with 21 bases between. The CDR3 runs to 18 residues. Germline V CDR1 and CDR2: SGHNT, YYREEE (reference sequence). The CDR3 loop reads CASSLEVWRGGYAYEQYF. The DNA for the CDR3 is TGTGCCAGCAGCTTGGAGGTCTGGAGGGGGGGTTACGCCTACGAGCAGTACTTC.

Here the CDR3 reads CASSFETLTDTQYF. DNA of the CDR3: TGTGCCAGCAGCTTCGAGACACTCACAGATACGCAGTATTTT. This sequence joins TRBV7-9 and TRBJ2-3; D uncertain. Germline values: CDR1 SEHNR, CDR2 FQNEAQ (reference sequence). The CDR3 contains 14 residues. With 3 bases removed from V and 2 bases from J, the gap between germline ends came to 9 bases.

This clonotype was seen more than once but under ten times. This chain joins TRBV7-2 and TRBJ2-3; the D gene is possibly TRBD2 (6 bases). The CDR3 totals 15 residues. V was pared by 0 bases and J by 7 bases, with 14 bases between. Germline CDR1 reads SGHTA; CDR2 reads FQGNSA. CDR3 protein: CASSLALLAPNTQYF. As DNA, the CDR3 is TGTGCCAGCAGCTTAGCACTCCTAGCGCCCAATACGCAGTATTTT. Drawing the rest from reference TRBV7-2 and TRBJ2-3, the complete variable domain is GAGVSQSPSNKVTEKGKDVELRCDPISGHTALYWYRQSLGQGLEFLIYFQGNSAPDKSGLPSDRFSAERTGGSVSTLTIQRTQQEDSAVYLCASSLALLAPNTQYFGPGTRLTVL.

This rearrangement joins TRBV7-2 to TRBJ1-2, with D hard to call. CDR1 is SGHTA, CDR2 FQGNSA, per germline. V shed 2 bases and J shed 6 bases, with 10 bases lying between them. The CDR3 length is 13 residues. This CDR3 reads CASSLMWSDGYTF. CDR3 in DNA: TGTGCCAGCAGCTTAATGTGGAGCGATGGCTACACCTTC. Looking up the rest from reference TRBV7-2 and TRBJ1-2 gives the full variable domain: GAGVSQSPSNKVTEKGKDVELRCDPISGHTALYWYRQSLGQGLEFLIYFQGNSAPDKSGLPSDRFSAERTGGSVSTLTIQRTQQEDSAVYLCASSLMWSDGYTFGSGTRLTVV.

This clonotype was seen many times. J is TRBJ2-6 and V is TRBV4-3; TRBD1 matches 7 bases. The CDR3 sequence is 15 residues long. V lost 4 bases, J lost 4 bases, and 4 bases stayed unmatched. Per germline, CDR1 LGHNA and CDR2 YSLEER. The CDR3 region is CASSPGTAGANVLTF. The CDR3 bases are TGCGCCAGCAGCCCCGGGACAGCCGGGGCCAACGTCCTGACTTTC.

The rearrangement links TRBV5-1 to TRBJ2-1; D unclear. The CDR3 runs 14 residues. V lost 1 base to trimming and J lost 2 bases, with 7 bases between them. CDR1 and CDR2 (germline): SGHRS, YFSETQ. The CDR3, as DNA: TGCGCCAGCAGCTTGAGCGTTACCTACAATGAGCAGTTCTTC. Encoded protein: CASSLSVTYNEQFF.

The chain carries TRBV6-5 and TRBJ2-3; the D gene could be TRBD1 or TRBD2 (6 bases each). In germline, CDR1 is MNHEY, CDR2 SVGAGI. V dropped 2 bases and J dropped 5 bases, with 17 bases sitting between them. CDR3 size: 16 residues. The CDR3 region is CASSYPTGAGRDTQYF. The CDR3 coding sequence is TGTGCCAGCAGTTACCCGACGGGGGCCGGGAGAGATACGCAGTATTTT.

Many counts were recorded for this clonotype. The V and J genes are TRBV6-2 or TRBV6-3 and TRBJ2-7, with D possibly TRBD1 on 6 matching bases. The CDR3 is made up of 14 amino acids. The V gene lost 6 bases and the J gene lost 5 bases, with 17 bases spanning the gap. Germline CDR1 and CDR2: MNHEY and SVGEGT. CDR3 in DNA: TGTGCCAGCAGAAACCCGCAGGGGCGGAACGAGCAGTACTTC. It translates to CASRNPQGRNEQYF.

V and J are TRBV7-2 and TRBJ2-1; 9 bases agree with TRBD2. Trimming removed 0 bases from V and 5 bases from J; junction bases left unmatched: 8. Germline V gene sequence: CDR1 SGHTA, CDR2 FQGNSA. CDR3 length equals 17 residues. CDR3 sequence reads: CASSLATLAGNNNEQFF. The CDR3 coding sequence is TGTGCCAGCAGCTTAGCGACCCTAGCGGGGAACAACAATGAGCAGTTCTTC.

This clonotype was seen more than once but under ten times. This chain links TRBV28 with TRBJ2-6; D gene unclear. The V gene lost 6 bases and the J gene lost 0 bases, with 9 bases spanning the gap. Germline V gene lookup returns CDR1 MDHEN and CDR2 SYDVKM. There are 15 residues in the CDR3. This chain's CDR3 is CASSPLHSGANVLTF. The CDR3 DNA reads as TGTGCCAGCAGCCCGCTTCACTCTGGGGCCAACGTCCTGACTTTC.

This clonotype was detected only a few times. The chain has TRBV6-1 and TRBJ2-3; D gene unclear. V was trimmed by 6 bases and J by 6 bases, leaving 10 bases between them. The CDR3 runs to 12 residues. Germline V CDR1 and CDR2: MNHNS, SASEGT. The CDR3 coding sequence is TGTGCCAGCAGGGCGTGGGGTGATACGCAGTATTTT. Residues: CASRAWGDTQYF.

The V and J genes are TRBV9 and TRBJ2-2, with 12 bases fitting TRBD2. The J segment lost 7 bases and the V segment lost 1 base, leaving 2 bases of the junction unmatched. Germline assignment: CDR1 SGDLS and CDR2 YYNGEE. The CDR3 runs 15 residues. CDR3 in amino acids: CASSVLAGGVGELFF. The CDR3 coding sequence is TGTGCCAGCAGCGTACTAGCGGGAGGGGTCGGGGAGCTGTTTTTT.

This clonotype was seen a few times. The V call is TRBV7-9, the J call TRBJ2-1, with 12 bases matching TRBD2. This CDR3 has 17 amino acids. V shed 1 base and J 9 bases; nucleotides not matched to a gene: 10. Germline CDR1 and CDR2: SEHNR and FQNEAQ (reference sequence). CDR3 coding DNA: TGTGCCAGCAGCTTAGAAAGGCGACTAGCGGGAGACGGTGAGCAGTTCTTC. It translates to CASSLERRLAGDGEQFF.

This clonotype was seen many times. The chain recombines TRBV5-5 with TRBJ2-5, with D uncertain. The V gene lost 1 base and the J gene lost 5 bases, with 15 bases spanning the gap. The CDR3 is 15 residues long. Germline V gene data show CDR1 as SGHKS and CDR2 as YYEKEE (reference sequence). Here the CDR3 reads CASSLNLGEVETQYF. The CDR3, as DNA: TGTGCCAGCAGCTTGAACCTAGGAGAGGTCGAGACCCAGTACTTC.

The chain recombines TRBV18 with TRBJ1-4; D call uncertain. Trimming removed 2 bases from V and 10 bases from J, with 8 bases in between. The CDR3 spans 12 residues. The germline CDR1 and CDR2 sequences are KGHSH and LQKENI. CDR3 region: CASSPYSGKLFF. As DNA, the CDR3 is TGTGCCAGCTCACCATATAGTGGAAAACTGTTTTTT.

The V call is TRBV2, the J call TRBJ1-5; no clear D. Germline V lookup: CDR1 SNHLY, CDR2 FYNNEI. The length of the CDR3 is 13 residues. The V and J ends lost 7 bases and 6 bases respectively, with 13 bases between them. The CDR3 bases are TGTGCCAGCACTTTTGGGGAGGTTCAGCCCCAGCATTTT. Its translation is CASTFGEVQPQHF.

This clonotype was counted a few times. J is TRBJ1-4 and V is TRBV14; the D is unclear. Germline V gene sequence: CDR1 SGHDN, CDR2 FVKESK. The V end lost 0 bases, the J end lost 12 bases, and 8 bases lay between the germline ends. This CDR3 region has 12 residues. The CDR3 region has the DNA TGTGCCAGCAGCCAAGATCCGTGGGAACTGTTTTTT. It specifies CASSQDPWELFF.

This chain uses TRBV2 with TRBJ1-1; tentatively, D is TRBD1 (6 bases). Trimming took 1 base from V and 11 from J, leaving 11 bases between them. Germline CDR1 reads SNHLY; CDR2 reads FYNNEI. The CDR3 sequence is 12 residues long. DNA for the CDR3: TGTGCCAGCAGTGAAGAGGGACATGGGGCTTTCTTT. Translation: CASSEEGHGAFF.

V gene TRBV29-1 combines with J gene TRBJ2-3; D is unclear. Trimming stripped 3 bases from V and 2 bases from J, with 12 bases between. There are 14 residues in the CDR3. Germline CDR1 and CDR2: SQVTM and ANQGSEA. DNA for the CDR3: TGCAGCGTTGACGGAATGGCTATCACAGATACGCAGTATTTT. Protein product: CSVDGMAITDTQYF.

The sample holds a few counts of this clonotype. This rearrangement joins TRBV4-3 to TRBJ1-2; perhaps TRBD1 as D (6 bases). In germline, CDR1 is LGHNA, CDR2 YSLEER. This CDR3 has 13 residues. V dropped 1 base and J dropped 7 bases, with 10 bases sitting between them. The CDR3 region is CASSQGGLGGYTF. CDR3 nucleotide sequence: TGCGCCAGCAGCCAAGGGGGGCTCGGTGGCTACACCTTC.

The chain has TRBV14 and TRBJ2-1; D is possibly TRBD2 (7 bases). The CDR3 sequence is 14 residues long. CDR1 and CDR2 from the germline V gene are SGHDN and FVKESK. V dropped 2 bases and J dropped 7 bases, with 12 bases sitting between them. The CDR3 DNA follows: TGTGCCAGCAGCCAATGGGCGGGGGCGAATGAGCAGTTCTTC. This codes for CASSQWAGANEQFF.

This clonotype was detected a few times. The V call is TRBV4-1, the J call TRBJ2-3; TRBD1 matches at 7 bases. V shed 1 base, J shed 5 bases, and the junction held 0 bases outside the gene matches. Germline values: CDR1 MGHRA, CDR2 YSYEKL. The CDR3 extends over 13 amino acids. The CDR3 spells CASSQGDRDTQYF. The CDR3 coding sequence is TGCGCCAGCAGCCAAGGGGACAGAGATACGCAGTATTTT.

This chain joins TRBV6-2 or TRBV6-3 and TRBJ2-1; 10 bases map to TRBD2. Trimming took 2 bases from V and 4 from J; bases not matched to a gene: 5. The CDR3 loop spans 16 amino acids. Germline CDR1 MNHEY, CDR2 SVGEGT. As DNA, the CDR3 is TGTGCCAGCAGTTACGCGTCTAGCGGGAGATACAATGAGCAGTTCTTC. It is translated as CASSYASSGRYNEQFF.

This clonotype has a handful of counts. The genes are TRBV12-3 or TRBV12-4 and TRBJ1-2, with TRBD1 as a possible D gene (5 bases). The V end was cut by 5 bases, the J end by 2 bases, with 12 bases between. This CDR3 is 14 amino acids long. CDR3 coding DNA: TGTGCCAGCAGTGATCTCGGGGGAAACTATGGCTACACCTTC. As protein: CASSDLGGNYGYTF.

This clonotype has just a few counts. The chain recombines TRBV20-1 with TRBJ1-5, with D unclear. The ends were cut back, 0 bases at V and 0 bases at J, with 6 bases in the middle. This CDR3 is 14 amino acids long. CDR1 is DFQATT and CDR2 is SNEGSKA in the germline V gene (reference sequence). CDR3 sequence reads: CSARDSNSNQPQHF. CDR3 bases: TGCAGTGCTAGAGACAGTAATAGCAATCAGCCCCAGCATTTT.